This T cell receptor beta chain was identified during a study of tumor and adjacent non-tumor tissue in lung cancer. A modified ARM-PCR protocol with three rounds of nested PCR amplified TCRbeta. TCRdb analysed the multiplex PCR reads with MiXCR anew, one entry per CDR3 protein. The sample holds under 75,000 distinct CDR3 sequences; around two thirds are singletons and the top ten take around a quarter. The template was RNA from unsorted bulk tissue. The normal lung tissue was taken more than 3 cm from the tumor edge. Study results and limitations: In normal lung, the top 100 clones were significantly more dominant than in tumor.

Turning to this clonotype: Its antigen is unidentified. One end of the junction fails to match germline, which may point to a read error.

The germline gives CDR1 MNHEY, CDR2 SVGEGT. The CDR3 extends over 14 amino acids. The gene calls are TRBV6-2 or TRBV6-3 and TRBJ1-2; TRBD1 is a possible D gene (6 bases). The TCR sequence derives from a woman aged 50 to 60 with non-small cell lung cancer. Material for sequencing was distant non-tumor lung tissue. The CDR3 region is CASSRGRGQHGYTF. Written as DNA, the CDR3 is TGTGCCAGCAGCCGCGGACGGGGGCAGCATGGTTACACCTTC.